A selection of T cell receptor beta chains follows, all from one sample in a study of blood T cell repertoires in COVID-19. Clones were sequenced by immunoSEQ multiplex PCR, and TCRdb holds only the in-frame ones, with some missing. This sample has 150,000 to 200,000 clones, with under 95% found just once. Specimen: peripheral blood. The receptors stem from a man in his 60s with active or convalescent COVID-19. CDR3s include the opening cysteine and the closing phenylalanine or tryptophan. Each record gives: J gene, V gene, CDR3 protein.

J gene: TRBJ1-1
V gene: TRBV6-5
CDR3 protein: CASSRAGQLNTEAFF

J gene: TRBJ2-7
V gene: TRBV4-1
CDR3 protein: CASSQGQQSSYEQYF

J gene: TRBJ1-1
V gene: TRBV11-2
CDR3 protein: CASRLGGFGGTEAFF

J gene: TRBJ1-1
V gene: TRBV18
CDR3 protein: CASSTGQLVTEAFF

J gene: TRBJ1-1
V gene: TRBV7-2
CDR3 protein: CASSRTGTAIFF

J gene: TRBJ1-5
V gene: TRBV11-2
CDR3 protein: CASSSGHYNQPQHF

J gene: TRBJ1-2
V gene: TRBV5-1
CDR3 protein: CASTLEGGSGGYTF

J gene: TRBJ2-7
V gene: TRBV7-8
CDR3 protein: CASSSGLDGMAQYF

J gene: TRBJ2-2
V gene: TRBV11-2
CDR3 protein: CASSLDTGALTGELFF

J gene: TRBJ1-2
V gene: TRBV6-6
CDR3 protein: CASSYRLREPNYGYTF

J gene: TRBJ1-2
V gene: TRBV10-3
CDR3 protein: CAIRLGGLEGYTF

J gene: TRBJ2-2
V gene: TRBV7-9
CDR3 protein: CASSWPGQGEDTGELFF

J gene: TRBJ2-7
V gene: TRBV6-5
CDR3 protein: CASSYQGPYEQYF

J gene: TRBJ2-5
V gene: TRBV4-2
CDR3 protein: CASSPAGSQETQYF

J gene: TRBJ2-2
V gene: TRBV19
CDR3 protein: CATSLGLAIGELFF

J gene: TRBJ2-1
V gene: TRBV6-5
CDR3 protein: CASSLFSYNEQFF

J gene: TRBJ1-6
V gene: TRBV19
CDR3 protein: CASSIQGGSPLHF

J gene: TRBJ2-7
V gene: TRBV27
CDR3 protein: CASSASPRHPVYEQYF

J gene: TRBJ2-1
V gene: TRBV3-1/TRBV3-2
CDR3 protein: CASSQDTGVAGGNEQFF

J gene: TRBJ2-5
V gene: TRBV7-2
CDR3 protein: CASSTSPRETQYF

J gene: TRBJ2-7
V gene: TRBV5-1
CDR3 protein: CASSLSGQGYEQYF

J gene: TRBJ2-7
V gene: TRBV6-5
CDR3 protein: CASRRQGRGEQYF

J gene: TRBJ2-1
V gene: TRBV6-5
CDR3 protein: CASSLIGGWQFF

J gene: TRBJ1-3
V gene: TRBV30
CDR3 protein: CAWKLGGTGNTIYF

J gene: TRBJ1-6
V gene: TRBV9
CDR3 protein: CASSVGPGDNSPLHF

J gene: TRBJ1-3
V gene: TRBV11-2
CDR3 protein: CASSIGGQGGNTIYF

J gene: TRBJ2-3
V gene: TRBV7-9
CDR3 protein: CASSLLSGGETDTQYF

J gene: TRBJ1-6
V gene: TRBV5-1
CDR3 protein: CASSLEGGDNSPLHF

J gene: TRBJ1-1
V gene: TRBV7-9
CDR3 protein: CASSPITGTPATEAFF

J gene: TRBJ1-3
V gene: TRBV28
CDR3 protein: CASSLTGFGSGNTIYF

J gene: TRBJ1-5
V gene: TRBV3-1/TRBV3-2
CDR3 protein: CASSQDGQAGQPQHF

J gene: TRBJ1-1
V gene: TRBV5-3
CDR3 protein: CARSSMGERGEAFF

J gene: TRBJ1-2
V gene: TRBV15
CDR3 protein: CATSRSPYDRNYGYTF

J gene: TRBJ1-1
V gene: TRBV6-2/TRBV6-3
CDR3 protein: CASSYTGMVPEAFF

J gene: TRBJ2-7
V gene: TRBV5-3
CDR3 protein: CARSFDRDSYEQYF

J gene: TRBJ2-7
V gene: TRBV3-1/TRBV3-2
CDR3 protein: CASSQTSSDEQYF

J gene: TRBJ1-1
V gene: TRBV12-3/TRBV12-4
CDR3 protein: CASSFSGNTEAFF

J gene: TRBJ1-1
V gene: TRBV7-9
CDR3 protein: CASSVGQLNTEAFF

J gene: TRBJ2-2
V gene: TRBV14
CDR3 protein: CASSPEVRSGELFF

J gene: TRBJ1-2
V gene: TRBV25-1
CDR3 protein: CASSPPGQGPYGYTF

J gene: TRBJ1-1
V gene: TRBV6-2/TRBV6-3
CDR3 protein: CASSYERGSEAFF

J gene: TRBJ1-1
V gene: TRBV2
CDR3 protein: CASSYRRDYTEAFF

J gene: TRBJ1-5
V gene: TRBV25-1
CDR3 protein: CASSDGQGFSNQPQHF

J gene: TRBJ2-7
V gene: TRBV18
CDR3 protein: CASSVRETYEQYF

J gene: TRBJ1-6
V gene: TRBV9
CDR3 protein: CASSVDQDTNSPLHF

J gene: TRBJ2-1
V gene: TRBV3-1/TRBV3-2
CDR3 protein: CASSQDRLAGRNEQFF

J gene: TRBJ2-3
V gene: TRBV4-1
CDR3 protein: CASSQDSASGDTDTQYF

J gene: TRBJ2-3
V gene: TRBV3-1/TRBV3-2
CDR3 protein: CASSQVGSVRRQYF

J gene: TRBJ2-1
V gene: TRBV20-1
CDR3 protein: CSARAINEQFF

J gene: TRBJ2-2
V gene: TRBV29-1
CDR3 protein: CSVAAGANTGELFF

J gene: TRBJ1-5
V gene: TRBV20-1
CDR3 protein: CSASTGVYSNQPQHF